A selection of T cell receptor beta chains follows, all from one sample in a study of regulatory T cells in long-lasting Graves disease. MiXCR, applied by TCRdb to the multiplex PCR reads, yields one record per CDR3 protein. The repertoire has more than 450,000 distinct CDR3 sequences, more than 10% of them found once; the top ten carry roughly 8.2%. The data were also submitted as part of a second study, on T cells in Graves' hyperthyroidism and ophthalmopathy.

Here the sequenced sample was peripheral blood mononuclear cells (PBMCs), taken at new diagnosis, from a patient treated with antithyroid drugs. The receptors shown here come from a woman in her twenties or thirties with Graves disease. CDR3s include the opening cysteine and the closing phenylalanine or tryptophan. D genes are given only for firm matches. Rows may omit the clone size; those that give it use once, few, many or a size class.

CASSSLGASDGRYYNEQFF | TGTGCCAGCAGCTCATTGGGGGCTAGCGACGGGCGTTACTACAATGAGCAGTTCTTC | TRBJ2-1 | NA | TRBV7-9 | NA
CSVEDPLAVGYEQYF | TGCAGCGTTGAAGATCCACTAGCGGTTGGGTACGAGCAGTACTTC | TRBJ2-7 | TRBD2 | TRBV29-1 | many
CSVATSNTEAFF | TGCAGCGTTGCGACATCAAACACTGAAGCTTTCTTT | TRBJ1-1 | NA | TRBV29-1 | few
CAWTRATGNQPQHF | TGTGCCTGGACCCGAGCGACAGGGAATCAGCCCCAGCATTTT | TRBJ1-5 | TRBD1 | TRBV30 | many
CASRLAGRDEQFF | TGTGCCAGCAGACTAGCGGGAAGGGATGAGCAGTTCTTC | TRBJ2-1 | TRBD2 | TRBV27 | many
CASSVANTEAFF | TGTGCCAGCAGTGTAGCGAACACTGAAGCTTTCTTT | TRBJ1-1 | NA | TRBV2 | many
CASTRIWTSDAGELFF | TGCGCCAGCACCCGGATATGGACTAGCGATGCCGGGGAGCTGTTTTTT | TRBJ2-2 | TRBD2 | TRBV4-1 | few
CSANQGLNEQYF | TGCAGTGCTAATCAGGGGCTAAACGAGCAGTACTTC | TRBJ2-7 | NA | TRBV20-1 | NA
CASSLPPPEALNEQFF | TGTGCCAGCAGCCTACCCCCGCCGGAGGCCCTCAATGAGCAGTTCTTC | TRBJ2-1 | NA | TRBV12-3/TRBV12-4 | NA
CASSYQPRNQPQHF | TGTGCCAGCAGCTACCAACCCAGAAATCAGCCCCAGCATTTT | TRBJ1-5 | NA | TRBV12-3/TRBV12-4 | many
CASINSGLNTEAFF | TGTGCCAGCATAAACAGCGGTCTGAACACTGAAGCTTTCTTT | TRBJ1-1 | NA | TRBV6-1 | few
CASSLRQGGSPQHF | TGTGCCAGCAGTCTTCGCCAGGGAGGGTCGCCCCAGCATTTT | TRBJ1-5 | NA | TRBV27 | many
CASRAGLAERGNEQFF | TGTGCCAGCAGAGCGGGACTAGCGGAGAGGGGGAATGAGCAGTTCTTC | TRBJ2-1 | TRBD2 | TRBV14 | NA
CASSLRTGYIHEQFF | TGTGCCAGCAGCCTACGGACAGGGTATATCCATGAGCAGTTCTTC | TRBJ2-1 | TRBD1 | TRBV14 | few
CASSSLAGDEYEQYF | TGTGCCAGCAGTAGTCTAGCGGGAGATGAGTACGAGCAGTACTTC | TRBJ2-7 | TRBD2 | TRBV27 | many
CASSPPSTSATGRTQYF | TGTGCCAGCTCACCACCCAGTACGAGCGCAACAGGGCGCACGCAGTATTTT | TRBJ2-3 | NA | TRBV18 | many
CASSNREPEAFF | TGTGCCAGCTCAAACAGGGAACCTGAAGCTTTCTTT | TRBJ1-1 | NA | TRBV18 | NA
CASSLGLKFRRHRDTEAFF | TGCGCCAGCAGCCTTGGCTTGAAATTTAGGCGGCATAGGGACACTGAAGCTTTCTTT | TRBJ1-1 | NA | TRBV4-1 | NA
CASSQEGFRSYEQYF | TGCGCCAGCAGCCAAGAGGGGTTTCGATCCTACGAGCAGTACTTC | TRBJ2-7 | NA | TRBV4-1 | NA
CASMETSGSRTQYF | TGTGCCAGCATGGAGACTAGCGGGAGTCGGACCCAGTACTTC | TRBJ2-5 | TRBD2 | TRBV2 | many
CSAALAGGLETQYF | TGCAGTGCCGCACTAGCGGGAGGTTTAGAGACCCAGTACTTC | TRBJ2-5 | TRBD2 | TRBV20-1 | many
CATSDLPRPETQYF | TGTGCCACCAGTGATCTACCCAGGCCAGAGACCCAGTACTTC | TRBJ2-5 | NA | TRBV24-1 | many
CASSPQTNTEAFF | TGTGCCAGCTCACCCCAGACAAACACTGAAGCTTTCTTT | TRBJ1-1 | NA | TRBV18 | NA
CATPRNPTGKGEQFF | TGTGCCACCCCAAGAAACCCGACAGGGAAGGGCGAGCAGTTCTTC | TRBJ2-1 | TRBD1 | TRBV15 | many
CSAGRAATGEPQHF | TGCAGTGCCGGGAGGGCGGCCACAGGAGAGCCCCAGCATTTT | TRBJ1-5 | NA | TRBV20-1 | NA
CSVVRDRGSTEAFF | TGCAGCGTTGTAAGGGACAGGGGCAGCACTGAAGCTTTCTTT | TRBJ1-1 | TRBD1 | TRBV29-1 | many
CASSHGGANTGELFF | TGTGCCAGCAGCCATGGGGGGGCGAACACCGGGGAGCTGTTTTTT | TRBJ2-2 | TRBD2 | TRBV6-2/TRBV6-3 | many
CASRFDRNYGYTF | TGTGCCAGCAGATTTGACAGGAACTATGGCTACACCTTC | TRBJ1-2 | NA | TRBV6-1 | many
CASSQESGLSPYEQYF | TGTGCCAGCAGCCAAGAGAGCGGGCTCTCGCCTTACGAGCAGTACTTC | TRBJ2-7 | NA | TRBV16 | many
CASSEVGDSYNEQFF | TGTGCCAGCAGTGAAGTCGGTGACTCCTACAATGAGCAGTTCTTC | TRBJ2-1 | NA | TRBV6-1 | NA
CSARDPGTGNTEAFF | TGCAGTGCTAGAGACCCCGGGACAGGAAACACTGAAGCTTTCTTT | TRBJ1-1 | TRBD1 | TRBV20-1 | NA
CASSDIAGGTTDTQYF | TGTGCCAGCAGTGACATAGCGGGAGGGACCACAGATACGCAGTATTTT | TRBJ2-3 | TRBD2 | TRBV6-1 | NA
CASIGPLGGLAGLNEQFF | TGTGCCAGCATCGGTCCACTGGGGGGACTAGCGGGACTCAATGAGCAGTTCTTC | TRBJ2-1 | TRBD2 | TRBV6-1 | NA
CASRLNYEQYF | TGTGCCAGCAGGCTGAACTACGAGCAGTACTTC | TRBJ2-7 | NA | TRBV12-3/TRBV12-4 | many
CASSVASGYGYTF | TGTGCCAGCAGCGTGGCGTCAGGCTATGGCTACACCTTC | TRBJ1-2 | NA | TRBV9 | many
CASSPMNGRGYEQYF | TGTGCCAGCAGCCCGATGAATGGAAGAGGCTACGAGCAGTACTTC | TRBJ2-7 | NA | TRBV11-2 | many